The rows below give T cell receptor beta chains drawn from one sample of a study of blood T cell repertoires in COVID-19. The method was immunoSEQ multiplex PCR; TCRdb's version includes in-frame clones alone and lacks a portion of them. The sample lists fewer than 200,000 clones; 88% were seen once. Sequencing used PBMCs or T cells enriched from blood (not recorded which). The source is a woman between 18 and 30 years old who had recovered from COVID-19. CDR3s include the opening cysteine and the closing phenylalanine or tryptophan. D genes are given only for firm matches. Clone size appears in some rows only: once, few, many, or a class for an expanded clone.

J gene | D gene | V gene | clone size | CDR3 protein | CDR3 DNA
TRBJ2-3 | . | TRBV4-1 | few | CASTGSFLGLRTDTQYF | TGCGCCAGCACGGGTTCGTTCTTAGGACTAAGGACAGATACGCAGTATTTT
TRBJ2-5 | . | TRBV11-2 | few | CASSWGPGNLQETQYF | TGTGCCAGCAGCTGGGGGCCAGGAAACTTACAAGAGACCCAGTACTTC
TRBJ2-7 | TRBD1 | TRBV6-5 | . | CASSYWTGAYEQYF | TGTGCCAGCAGTTACTGGACAGGGGCCTACGAGCAGTACTTC
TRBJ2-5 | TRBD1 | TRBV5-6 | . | CASSLGQGVQETQYF | TGTGCCAGCAGCTTGGGACAGGGGGTTCAAGAGACCCAGTACTTC
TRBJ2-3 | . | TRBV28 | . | CATLQTDARTDTQYF | TGTGCCACACTGCAAACAGACGCCCGCACAGATACGCAGTATTTT
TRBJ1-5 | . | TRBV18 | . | CASSPPGSNSNQPQHF | TGTGCCAGCTCACCCCCCGGGAGCAATAGCAATCAGCCCCAGCATTTT
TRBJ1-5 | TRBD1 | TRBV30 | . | CAWTPTGNQPQHF | TGTGCCTGGACTCCGACAGGGAATCAGCCCCAGCATTTT
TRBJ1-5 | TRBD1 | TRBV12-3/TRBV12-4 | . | CASARGVFQPQHF | TGTGCCAGCGCCAGGGGGGTTTTTCAGCCCCAGCATTTT
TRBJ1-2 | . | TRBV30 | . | CAWSVTGDGDYTF | TGTGCCTGGAGTGTAACCGGTGACGGAGACTACACCTTC
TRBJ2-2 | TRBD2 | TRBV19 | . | CASTPGLAGANTGELFF | TGTGCCAGTACCCCCGGACTAGCGGGAGCTAATACCGGGGAGCTGTTTTTT
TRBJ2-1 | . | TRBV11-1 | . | CASSLAPGVRYNEQFF | TGTGCCAGCAGCTTGGCCCCAGGGGTTCGCTACAATGAGCAGTTCTTC
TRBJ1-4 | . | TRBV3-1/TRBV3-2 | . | CASSQDLATNEKLFF | TGTGCCAGCAGCCAAGATCTTGCAACTAATGAAAAACTGTTTTTT
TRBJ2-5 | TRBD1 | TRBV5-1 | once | CASSLKINDRGLETQYF | TGCGCCAGCAGCTTGAAAATTAATGACAGGGGATTAGAGACCCAGTACTTC
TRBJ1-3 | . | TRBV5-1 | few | CASSLPGNTIYF | TGCGCCAGCAGCTTGCCAGGAAACACCATATATTTT
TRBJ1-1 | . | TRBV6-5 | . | CASSSRGWNTEAFF | TGTGCCAGCAGTTCTAGGGGTTGGAACACTGAAGCTTTCTTT
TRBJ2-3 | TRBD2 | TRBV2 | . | CASRAVAGGLIDTQYF | TGTGCCAGCAGGGCCGTAGCGGGGGGGCTTATAGATACGCAGTATTTT
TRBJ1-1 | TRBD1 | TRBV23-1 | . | CAGEGQLNTEAFF | TGCGCCGGAGAGGGACAGTTGAACACTGAAGCTTTCTTT
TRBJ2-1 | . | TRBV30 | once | CAWVMGGSSYNEQFF | TGTGCCTGGGTTATGGGGGGTAGCTCCTACAATGAGCAGTTCTTC
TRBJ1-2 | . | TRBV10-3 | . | CAISDGQVYGYTF | TGTGCCATCAGTGATGGACAAGTCTATGGCTACACCTTC
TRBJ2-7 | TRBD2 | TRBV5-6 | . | CASSLFSGGFSYEQYF | TGTGCCAGCAGCCTCTTTAGCGGGGGTTTCTCCTACGAGCAGTACTTC
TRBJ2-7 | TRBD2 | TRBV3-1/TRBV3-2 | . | CASSQDSLAEPSYEQYF | TGTGCCAGCAGCCAAGATTCACTAGCGGAACCCTCCTACGAGCAGTACTTC
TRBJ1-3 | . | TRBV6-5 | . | CASRTGPSGNTIYF | TGTGCCAGCAGAACAGGGCCCTCTGGAAACACCATATATTTT
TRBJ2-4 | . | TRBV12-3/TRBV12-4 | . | CASKSSLNIQYF | TGTGCCAGCAAGTCTAGCCTGAACATTCAGTACTTC
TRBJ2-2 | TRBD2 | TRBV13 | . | CASGLADTGELFF | TGTGCCAGCGGACTAGCGGACACCGGGGAGCTGTTTTTT
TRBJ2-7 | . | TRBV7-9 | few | CASSLDTTRYEQYF | TGTGCCAGCAGCTTGGACACCACCCGCTACGAGCAGTACTTC
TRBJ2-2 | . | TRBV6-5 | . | CASLPAGRGTGELFF | TGTGCCAGTCTACCCGCGGGTCGGGGCACCGGGGAGCTGTTTTTT
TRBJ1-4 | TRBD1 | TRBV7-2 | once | CASSLGQMNEKLFF | TGTGCCAGCAGCTTGGGACAGATGAATGAAAAACTGTTTTTT
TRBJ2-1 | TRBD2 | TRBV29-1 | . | CSVEATGGTYNEQFF | TGCAGCGTTGAGGCGACGGGGGGAACCTACAATGAGCAGTTCTTC
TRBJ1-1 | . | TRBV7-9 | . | CASRLTQDTEAFF | TGTGCCAGCAGGCTCACCCAGGACACTGAAGCTTTCTTT
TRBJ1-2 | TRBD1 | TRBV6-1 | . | CASSGGPSSGYTF | TGTGCATCATCAGGGGGACCTAGTAGTGGCTACACCTTC
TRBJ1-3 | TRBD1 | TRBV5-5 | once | CASTRTGAGWSSGNTIYF | TGTGCCAGCACCCGGACAGGGGCTGGTTGGTCCTCTGGAAACACCATATATTTT
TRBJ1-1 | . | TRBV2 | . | CASSQENTEAFF | TGTGCCAGCAGTCAGGAGAACACTGAAGCTTTCTTT
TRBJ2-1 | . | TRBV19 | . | CASSLEGDPYNEQFF | TGTGCCAGTAGTCTTGAGGGGGACCCCTACAATGAGCAGTTCTTC
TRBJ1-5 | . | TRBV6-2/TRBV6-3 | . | CASSYAHHSNQPQHF | TGTGCCAGCAGTTACGCACACCACAGCAATCAGCCCCAGCATTTT
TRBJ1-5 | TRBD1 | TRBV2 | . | CASSIGTDPYSNQPQHF | TGTGCCAGCAGTATAGGGACAGACCCTTATAGCAATCAGCCCCAGCATTTT
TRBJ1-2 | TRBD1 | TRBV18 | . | CASSPGLGTENYGYTF | TGTGCCAGCTCACCAGGGTTAGGGACAGAGAACTATGGCTACACCTTC
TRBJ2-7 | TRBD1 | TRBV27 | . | CASSNRPGQGYEQYF | TGTGCCAGCAGTAATCGTCCGGGACAGGGGTACGAGCAGTACTTC
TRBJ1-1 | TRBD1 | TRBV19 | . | CASSIVPGGSTEAFF | TGTGCCAGTAGTATCGTACCAGGGGGTTCCACTGAAGCTTTCTTT
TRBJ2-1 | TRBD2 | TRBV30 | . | CAWRRLAYNEQFF | TGTGCCTGGAGGAGACTAGCTTACAATGAGCAGTTCTTC
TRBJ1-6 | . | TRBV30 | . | CAWRGGPNSPLHF | TGTGCCTGGAGAGGGGGACCGAATTCACCCCTCCACTTT
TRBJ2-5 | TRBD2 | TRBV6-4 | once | CASSAEGGGQETQYF | TGTGCCAGCAGTGCTGAGGGCGGGGGACAAGAGACCCAGTACTTC
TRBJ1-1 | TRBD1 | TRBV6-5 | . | CASSLPTTGGTEAFF | TGTGCCAGCAGTCTCCCAACAACAGGGGGCACTGAAGCTTTCTTT
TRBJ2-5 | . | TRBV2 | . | CASSSTRQETQYF | TGTGCCAGCAGTAGTACACGTCAAGAGACCCAGTACTTC
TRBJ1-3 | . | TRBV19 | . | CASSRLGGSSGNTIYF | TGTGCCAGTAGTCGCTTGGGAGGCTCCTCTGGAAACACCATATATTTT
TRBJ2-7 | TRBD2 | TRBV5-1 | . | CASSPGGAYEQYF | TGCGCCAGCAGCCCTGGGGGGGCCTACGAGCAGTACTTC
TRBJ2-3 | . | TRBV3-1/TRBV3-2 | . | CASSQINGDTQYF | TGTGCCAGCAGCCAAATCAACGGAGATACGCAGTATTTT
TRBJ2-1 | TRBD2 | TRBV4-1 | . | CASSRDPGGFF | TGCGCCAGCAGCCGAGACCCGGGGGGGTTCTTC